Below, 3 T cell receptor beta chains from the same sample are listed, as sequenced in a study of shared clonotypes between healthy human individuals. Sequencing used immunoSEQ multiplex PCR; TCRdb keeps in-frame clones, though not all of them. The sample has around 980,000 clones; more than 75% are singletons. The sequencing sample was made of memory CD4+ T cells from PBMCs. Subset defined: CD45RA-negative fraction. The receptors originated from a man younger than 30 in good health. Some clones in this sample may be carry-over from other donors' samples.

This rearrangement joins TRBV18 to TRBJ1-1; 8 bases are a match to TRBD1. The CDR3 has 15 amino acids. V was pared by 6 bases and J by 0 bases, with 6 bases of the junction left unmatched. Germline V lookup: CDR1 KGHSH, CDR2 LQKENI. CDR3 residues: CASSRGQALNTEAFF. DNA for the CDR3: TGTGCCAGCTCGCGGGGACAGGCACTGAACACTGAAGCTTTCTTT.

In regard to this clone: Other DNA variants within this sample encode the same CDR3. CDR3 region: CASSPGTSGRYEQYF. The CDR3 bases are TGTGCCAGCTCGCCAGGGACTAGCGGACGCTACGAGCAGTACTTC. J is TRBJ2-7 and V is TRBV18; 11 nucleotides line up with TRBD2. V gave up 6 bases and J gave up 3 bases; unmatched junction bases: 7. CDR3 length: 15 amino acids. Germline-derived CDR1 and CDR2 are KGHSH and LQKENI.

This clone was detected only a few times. This rearrangement joins TRBV19 to TRBJ2-7, with D possibly TRBD1 on 8 matching bases. The length of the CDR3 is 14 residues. Germline V CDR1 and CDR2: LNHDA, SQIVND (reference sequence). Deletions cut 5 bases from V and 6 bases from J, with 17 bases between. Here the CDR3 reads CASSADREGSEQYF. For the CDR3, the DNA is TGTGCCAGTAGTGCGGACAGGGAGGGGTCCGAGCAGTACTTC.